This TCR beta chain was captured by sequencing in a study of blood T cell repertoires in COVID-19. On the study more broadly: Acute and convalescent COVID-19 specimens originated in the United States, Italy and Spain. The analysed material was cDNA or gDNA that came from T cells, B-cell-depleted T cells, or PBMCs.

Authors' data handling: Amplification of reference gene primers provided the estimated nucleated cell counts. Method: immunoSEQ multiplex PCR; TCRdb's copy keeps in-frame clones and lacks some. Clone size and V and J calls were adopted from that table, with D and trimming inferred from the DNA. The data contain 68,000 or so clones, about 86% of them singletons. The CDR3 is made up of 14 amino acids. V was pared by 10 bases and J by 5 bases, with 18 bases between. Germline CDR1 ENHRY, CDR2 SYGVKD. The receptor comes from a man aged 50-60 years with acute or convalescent COVID-19. The rearrangement links TRBV10-3 to TRBJ2-1, with D possibly matching TRBD2 (6 bases). Material for sequencing was peripheral blood. The CDR3 nucleotides read TGTGCCACCTACGGGCTAGCGACTAACAATGAGCAGTTCTTC. Its translation: CATYGLATNNEQFF.